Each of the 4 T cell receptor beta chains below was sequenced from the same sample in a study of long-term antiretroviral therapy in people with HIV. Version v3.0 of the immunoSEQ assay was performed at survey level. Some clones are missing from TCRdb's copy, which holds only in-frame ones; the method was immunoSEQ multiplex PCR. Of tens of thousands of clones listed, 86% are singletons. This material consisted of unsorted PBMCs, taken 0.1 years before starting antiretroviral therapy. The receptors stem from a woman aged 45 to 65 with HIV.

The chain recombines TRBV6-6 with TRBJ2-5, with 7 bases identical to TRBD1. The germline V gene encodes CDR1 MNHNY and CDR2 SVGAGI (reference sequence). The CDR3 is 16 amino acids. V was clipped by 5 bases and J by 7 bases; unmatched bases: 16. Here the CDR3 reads CASSRVELGGAGTQYF. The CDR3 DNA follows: TGTGCCAGCAGTCGGGTGGAGCTAGGGGGCGCAGGGACCCAGTACTTC.

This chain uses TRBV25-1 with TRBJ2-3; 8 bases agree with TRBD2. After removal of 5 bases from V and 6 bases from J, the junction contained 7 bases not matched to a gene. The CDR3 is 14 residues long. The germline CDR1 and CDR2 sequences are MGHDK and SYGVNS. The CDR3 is CASSTAGAKDTQYF. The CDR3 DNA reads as TGTGCCAGCAGTACAGCGGGGGCCAAGGATACGCAGTATTTT.

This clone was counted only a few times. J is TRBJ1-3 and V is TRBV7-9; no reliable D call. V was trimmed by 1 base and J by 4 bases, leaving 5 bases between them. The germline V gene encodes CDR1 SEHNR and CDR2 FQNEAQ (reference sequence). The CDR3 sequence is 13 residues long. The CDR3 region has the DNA TGTGCCAGCAGCTTAGAGGGAGGAAACACCATATATTTT. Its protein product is CASSLEGGNTIYF.

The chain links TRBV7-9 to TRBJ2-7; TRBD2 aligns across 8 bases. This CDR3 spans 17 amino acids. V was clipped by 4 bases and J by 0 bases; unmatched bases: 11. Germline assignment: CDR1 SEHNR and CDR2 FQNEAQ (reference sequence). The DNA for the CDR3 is TGTGCCAGCAGCTCAAACGGGGCGGGGGGCGACTCCTACGAGCAGTACTTC. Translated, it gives CASSSNGAGGDSYEQYF. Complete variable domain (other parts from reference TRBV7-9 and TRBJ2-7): DTGVSQNPRHKITKRGQNVTFRCDPISEHNRLYWYRQTLGQGPEFLTYFQNEAQLEKSRLLSDRFSAERPKGSFSTLEIQRTEQGDSAMYLCASSSNGAGGDSYEQYFGPGTRLTVT.